This T cell receptor (beta chain) was identified during a study of spatial heterogeneity in lung cancer. Many counts were recorded for this clonotype. The V end was cut by 5 bases, the J end by 7 bases, with 21 bases between. The CDR3 has 15 residues. Germline CDR1 reads GTSNPN; CDR2 reads SVGIG (reference sequence). Indicated time point: blood at routine non-recurrence follow-up after resection. TCRdb analysed the 5' RACE reads with MiXCR anew, one entry per CDR3 protein. The sample lists under 20,000 distinct CDR3 sequences; about 10% were seen once. This material consisted of PBMCs, taken at follow-up. The sequence was collected from a male donor with early-stage non-small cell lung cancer. The rearrangement uses TRBV30 and TRBJ1-5, with a tentative D call TRBD1 (6 bases). This chain's CDR3 is CAWGAVGGLDQPQHF. The CDR3 region has the DNA TGTGCCTGGGGAGCGGTCGGGGGCTTGGACCAGCCCCAGCATTTT.